Listed below are T cell receptor beta chains from one sample, sequenced in a study of fetal regulatory T cell absence and autoimmunity. This table comes from immunoSEQ multiplex PCR, and its TCRdb copy is limited to in-frame clones, with some not included. The sample records approximately 94,000 clones, about two thirds being singletons. Sequenced: pancreas tissue. All receptors derive from a male donor with IPEX syndrome. Each CDR3 is given with its conserved first and last residue. The D gene is left open where the match is weak. The size of a clone is reported for some rows only, either as once, few or many, or as a class for expanded clones.

j_call d_call v_call clone_size cdr3_nt cdr3_aa
TRBJ1-5 - TRBV5-1 - TGCGCCAGCAGCTTGGCCGGGTTAGTTCAGCCCCAGCATTTT CASSLAGLVQPQHF
TRBJ1-2 TRBD1 TRBV7-2 - TGTGCCAGCAGCTTAGCAGCGAATCCTGGACAGGTCCCCTATGGCTACACCTTC CASSLAANPGQVPYGYTF
TRBJ2-7 TRBD1 TRBV13 few TGTGCCAGCAGCCCCCACGACAGGGCCTACGAGCAGTACTTC CASSPHDRAYEQYF
TRBJ2-7 - TRBV7-8 - TGTGCCAGCAGCTTAGTTTCGGGTACCTACGAGCAGTACTTC CASSLVSGTYEQYF
TRBJ2-2 TRBD2 TRBV6-6 - TGTGCCAGCAGTTACCTCGGGGGGGCGGCCACCGGGGAGCTGTTTTTT CASSYLGGAATGELFF
TRBJ2-1 - TRBV5-1 - TGCGCCAGCAGCCTCAAAACGGCTGAAAGGACCAATGAGCAGTTCTTC CASSLKTAERTNEQFF
TRBJ2-3 - TRBV6-5 - TGTGCCAGCAGCCTACTCGCCACACTCACAGATACGCAGTATTTT CASSLLATLTDTQYF
TRBJ1-2 - TRBV18 - TGTGCCAGCTCACCATCAGGGATTAACTATGGCTACACCTTC CASSPSGINYGYTF
TRBJ2-3 TRBD2 TRBV4-3 - TGCGCCAGCAGCCGGACTAGCGGGGGCACAGATACGCAGTATTTT CASSRTSGGTDTQYF
TRBJ2-1 - TRBV5-6 - TGTGCCAGCACCTCGACTCTGTCGGGTGAGCAGTTCTTC CASTSTLSGEQFF
TRBJ2-7 TRBD2 TRBV4-1 - TGCGCCAGCAGCCCGACTAGCGGGGGGAGCTCCTACGAGCAGTACTTC CASSPTSGGSSYEQYF
TRBJ2-3 - TRBV10-2 few TGCGCCAGAGGGGGTCAAGATACGCAGTATTTT CARGGQDTQYF
TRBJ1-2 TRBD1 TRBV5-1 few TGCGCCAGCAGCCTCGGGACAGGGAGAGGCTACACCTTC CASSLGTGRGYTF
TRBJ2-3 - TRBV5-1 - TGCGCCAGCAGCTTGGCGTGGCAGAAACCAGATACGCAGTATTTT CASSLAWQKPDTQYF
TRBJ2-7 - TRBV19 few TGTGCCAGTCGGAGCAGGGCAAGCTCCTACGAGCAGTACTTC CASRSRASSYEQYF
TRBJ1-6 - TRBV4-3 - TGCGCCAGCAGCCAAGATCTAGGGGTAACACCCCTCCACTTT CASSQDLGVTPLHF
TRBJ1-2 TRBD1 TRBV27 - TGTGCCAGCAGTTGGGGGACAGGCTATGGCTACACCTTC CASSWGTGYGYTF
TRBJ2-1 - TRBV2 - TGTGCCAGCAGGTCTGGAGAGCAGTTCTTC CASRSGEQFF
TRBJ2-7 - TRBV27 - TGTGCCAGCAGTCTATACCCGACGGGGCTCGAAGGGGGTCGGGAGCAGTACTTC CASSLYPTGLEGGREQYF
TRBJ1-3 TRBD1 TRBV29-1 - TGCAGCGCTGTCACAGGGGCCTCTGGAAACACCATATATTTT CSAVTGASGNTIYF
TRBJ2-3 - TRBV6-5 - TGTGCCAGCAGTTCCACTCCGGGGGTCCCAGATACGCAGTATTTT CASSSTPGVPDTQYF
TRBJ1-2 - TRBV7-9 once TGTGCCAGCAGCTTAGGGGACTATGGCTACACCTTC CASSLGDYGYTF
TRBJ2-2 - TRBV6-1 few TGTGCCAGCAGGCCCTACCGGGCGAACACCGGGGAGCTGTTTTTT CASRPYRANTGELFF
TRBJ2-7 - TRBV7-9 - TGTGCCAGCAGATCGCCTGACTCCTACGAGCAGTACTTC CASRSPDSYEQYF
TRBJ2-4 - TRBV5-5 - TGTGCCAGCAGCTTGACCCTAGCCAAAAACATTCAGTACTTC CASSLTLAKNIQYF
TRBJ2-2 - TRBV10-3 once TGTGCCATCAGTGAGCTCGACAACACCGGGGAGCTGTTTTTT CAISELDNTGELFF